This entry lists 23 T cell receptor beta chains sequenced from one sample in a study of response to subunit inactivated influenza vaccine. Each CDR3 protein gets one entry after TCRdb re-called the RT-PCR reads with MiXCR. The sample lists some 540,000 distinct CDR3 sequences, 20% to 25% seen once, with 2.8% in the top ten. These data were also filed under a second study, of T cells expressing NK-cell markers. Turning to that study: UMIs were included in TCR beta cDNA generated by 5'RACE template switching.

The sequenced sample was CD4+ T cells sorted from PBMCs, obtained 12 days after vaccination. The receptors were sampled from a man aged 45-60 years who received an inactivated influenza vaccine.

A few counts support this clonotype. This chain links TRBV10-3 with TRBJ2-5; the D gene is possibly TRBD2 (6 bases). The CDR3 loop spans 13 amino acids. Germline CDR1 and CDR2: ENHRY and SYGVKD. Trimming stripped 5 bases from V and 4 bases from J, with 11 bases between. CDR3 nucleotides: TGTGCCATCAGTAAGACGGAGGGAGAGACCCAGTACTTC. This translates into CAISKTEGETQYF.

The genes are TRBV5-1 and TRBJ1-1, with 12 nucleotides matching TRBD1. Germline CDR1 SGHRS, CDR2 YFSETQ. The V segment lost 4 bases and the J segment 6 bases; nucleotides outside the gene matches: 7. The CDR3 consists of 15 residues. CDR3 DNA: TGCGCCAGCAGCCCATGGGACAGGGGGCGTGCTGAAGCTTTCTTT. This codes for CASSPWDRGRAEAFF.

This clonotype has more than one count but fewer than ten. This chain joins TRBV28 and TRBJ2-7; D may be TRBD2 (6 bases). The CDR3 extends over 14 amino acids. V was cut by 6 bases and J by 2 bases, with 14 bases left in between. Germline V gene lookup returns CDR1 MDHEN and CDR2 SYDVKM. Written as DNA, the CDR3 is TGTGCCAGCAGCAGAATCGGGGGAACCTACGAGCAGTACTTC. Protein: CASSRIGGTYEQYF.

The chain employs TRBV7-7 and TRBJ2-5; TRBD1 matches at 11 bases. After removal of 5 bases from V and 7 bases from J, the junction contained 6 bases not matched to a gene. The CDR3 has 14 residues. CDR1 is SSHAT, CDR2 FNYEAQ, per germline (reference sequence). The CDR3 nucleotides are TGTGCCAGCAGCCAAGGACAGGGGGCCGGGACCCAGTACTTC. It is translated as CASSQGQGAGTQYF. Full variable domain (missing parts from reference TRBV7-7 and TRBJ2-5): GAGVSQSPRYKVTKRGQDVTLRCDPISSHATLYWYQQALGQGPEFLTYFNYEAQPDKSGLPSDRFSAERPEGSISTLTIQRTEQRDSAMYRCASSQGQGAGTQYFGPGTRLLVL.

The J gene is TRBJ2-5, the V gene TRBV7-2, with unresolved D. This CDR3 has 13 residues. V was clipped by 5 bases and J by 2 bases, with 9 bases between them. In germline, CDR1 is SGHTA, CDR2 FQGNSA. CDR3 nucleotide sequence: TGTGCCAGCAGCCCCGAGTCTCAAGAGACCCAGTACTTC. Translation gives CASSPESQETQYF. The full variable domain, its missing parts supplied by reference TRBV7-2 and TRBJ2-5, is GAGVSQSPSNKVTEKGKDVELRCDPISGHTALYWYRQSLGQGLEFLIYFQGNSAPDKSGLPSDRFSAERTGGSVSTLTIQRTQQEDSAVYLCASSPESQETQYFGPGTRLLVL.

V and J are TRBV5-6 and TRBJ2-5, with D perhaps TRBD1 (6 bases). This CDR3 contains 18 residues. Germline loops: CDR1 SGHDT, CDR2 YYEEEE. Trimming took 4 bases from V and 0 from J, leaving 22 bases between them. DNA of the CDR3: TGTGCCAGCAGCCGCGCAGGGGCCACACTCTATGACCAAGAGACCCAGTACTTC. Translation gives CASSRAGATLYDQETQYF.

The chain uses TRBV5-1 and TRBJ2-1, with D possibly being TRBD1 (6 bases). The V end was cut by 4 bases, the J end by 9 bases, with 17 bases between. Looked up from germline, CDR1 is SGHRS and CDR2 is YFSETQ. The CDR3 totals 14 residues. The CDR3 loop reads CASSETGERGEQFF. The CDR3 DNA is TGCGCCAGCAGCGAGACAGGAGAACGGGGTGAGCAGTTCTTC.

This clonotype was picked up many times. The rearrangement links TRBV10-3 to TRBJ2-7; 8 bases align to TRBD2. Trimming removed 3 bases from V and 4 bases from J; junction bases left unmatched: 14. Germline values: CDR1 ENHRY, CDR2 SYGVKD. This CDR3 is built from 17 residues. The chain's CDR3 is CAISDIFRRGGLYEQYF. The DNA for the CDR3 is TGTGCCATCAGTGACATCTTTCGGCGCGGGGGGCTATACGAGCAGTACTTC.

This clonotype was detected only a few times. The chain couples TRBV29-1 to TRBJ2-7; unclear D gene. CDR1 and CDR2 from the germline V gene are SQVTM and ANQGSEA. This CDR3 is 15 amino acids long. The V end lost 5 bases, the J end lost 1 base, and 18 bases lay between the germline ends. CDR3 DNA: TGCAGCGTTAGGCTGGGCGGACCCATTTCCTACGAGCAGTACTTC. Protein sequence: CSVRLGGPISYEQYF.

The V gene is TRBV4-3, the J gene TRBJ2-1; TRBD2 matches at 13 bases. CDR3 length: 18 residues. J was trimmed by 3 bases and V by 0 bases; bases with no gene match: 5. Germline loops: CDR1 LGHNA, CDR2 YSLEER. This chain's CDR3 is CASSQEVTSGRLYNEQFF. CDR3 bases: TGCGCCAGCAGCCAAGAGGTGACTAGCGGGAGGCTCTACAATGAGCAGTTCTTC.

This rearrangement joins TRBV12-3 or TRBV12-4 to TRBJ2-5, with D unresolved. Trimming left V 1 base short and J 7 bases short, with 13 bases between. The CDR3 runs to 14 residues. The CDR3 nucleotides read TGTGCCAGCAGTTTAGGTGCGGTAACGGTGACCCAGTACTTC. Its translation: CASSLGAVTVTQYF.

The V gene is TRBV20-1, the J gene TRBJ1-4, with D possibly matching TRBD1 (5 bases). The CDR3 extends over 13 amino acids. Trimming pared 6 bases from V and 7 bases from J, leaving 15 bases between. Germline CDR1 reads DFQATT; CDR2 reads SNEGSKA (reference sequence). The CDR3 sequence: CSAKWDGAEKLFF. The CDR3 bases are TGCAGTGCAAAATGGGACGGGGCTGAAAAACTGTTTTTT.

V gene TRBV4-2 combines with J gene TRBJ1-2; D possibly corresponds to TRBD1 (6 bases). The ends were cut back, 0 bases at V and 5 bases at J, with 13 bases in the middle. Germline V lookup: CDR1 LGHNA, CDR2 YNFKEQ. The CDR3 totals 15 residues. DNA of the CDR3: TGTGCCAGCAGCCAAGAAGCACAGGGAGGGTATGGCTACACCTTC. Its translation: CASSQEAQGGYGYTF.

This clonotype was counted a few times. The genes are TRBV7-9 and TRBJ2-1, with 10 bases aligning to TRBD1. The CDR3 has 16 amino acids. The germline V gene encodes CDR1 SEHNR and CDR2 FQNEAQ (reference sequence). After removal of 5 bases from V and 4 bases from J, the junction contained 8 bases not matched to a gene. DNA of the CDR3: TGTGCCAGCAGCGCCTCCGGGACAGGGGTGTACAATGAGCAGTTCTTC. Residues: CASSASGTGVYNEQFF. Full variable domain (rest looked up from reference TRBV7-9 and TRBJ2-1): DTGVSQNPRHKITKRGQNVTFRCDPISEHNRLYWYRQTLGQGPEFLTYFQNEAQLEKSRLLSDRFSAERPKGSFSTLEIQRTEQGDSAMYLCASSASGTGVYNEQFFGPGTRLTVL.

This sequence joins TRBV15 and TRBJ2-7; D gene ambiguous. V gave up 0 bases and J gave up 6 bases, with 6 bases separating them. This CDR3 has 12 amino acids. The V gene's germline CDR1 is LNHNV and CDR2 YYDKDF (reference sequence). The CDR3 loop reads CATSRDQFEQYF. CDR3 sequence (DNA): TGTGCCACCAGCAGAGATCAGTTCGAGCAGTACTTC.

The chain recombines TRBV20-1 with TRBJ2-2; possibly TRBD1 for D (5 bases). Trimming left V 4 bases short and J 7 bases short, with 7 bases between. Germline CDR1 and CDR2: DFQATT and SNEGSKA (reference sequence). The CDR3 has 11 amino acids. The CDR3 bases are TGCAGTGCTACTCAGGGCGGGGAGCTGTTTTTT. Residues: CSATQGGELFF.

In its sample, this clonotype was seen once. Sequence at one end of the junction differs from germline and may be a read error. The chain couples TRBV6-2 or TRBV6-3 to TRBJ2-1; 12 nucleotides match TRBD2. CDR1 MNHEY and CDR2 SVGEGT come from the germline V gene. The CDR3 is 14 residues long. The CDR3 DNA sequence: TGTGCCAGCAGAAGACTAGCGGGGGATATCTGGCAGCTCTTC. Protein: CASRRLAGDIWQLF.

This clonotype was observed a few times. The chain joins TRBV24-1 to TRBJ2-1; 10 nucleotides line up with TRBD2. There are 14 residues in the CDR3. V dropped 9 bases and J dropped 10; count of bases not matched to a gene: 11. The germline gives CDR1 KGHDR, CDR2 SFDVKD. CDR3 bases: TGTGCCACCCGTGGGAGCGGGAGGGCCTGGGAGCAGTTCTTC. It specifies CATRGSGRAWEQFF.

The rearrangement joins TRBV5-1 to TRBJ2-5; 10 nucleotides agree with TRBD1. The CDR3 sequence is 16 residues long. The ends lost 3 bases at V and 1 base at J; junction bases unmatched: 6. In germline, CDR1 is SGHRS, CDR2 YFSETQ. The CDR3 spells CASSYRQGAAQETQYF. The CDR3 region has the DNA TGCGCCAGCAGCTACCGACAGGGGGCTGCCCAAGAGACCCAGTACTTC. Full variable domain (missing parts from reference TRBV5-1 and TRBJ2-5): KAGVTQTPRYLIKTRGQQVTLSCSPISGHRSVSWYQQTPGQGLQFLFEYFSETQRNKGNFPGRFSGRQFSNSRSEMNVSTLELGDSALYLCASSYRQGAAQETQYFGPGTRLLVL.

This clonotype was seen a few times. This chain links TRBV20-1 with TRBJ2-7, with D tentatively TRBD1 (7 bases). The germline V gene has CDR1 DFQATT and CDR2 SNEGSKA (reference sequence). The CDR3 contains 15 residues. V was shortened by 4 bases and J by 3 bases, with 19 bases between the two germline ends. CDR3 sequence reads: CSAKQPTGRNYEQYF. DNA of the CDR3: TGCAGTGCTAAACAACCGACAGGGAGGAACTACGAGCAGTACTTC.

This clonotype has just a few counts. This sequence joins TRBV20-1 and TRBJ2-3; 13 bases are a match to TRBD2. J lost 4 bases, V lost 3 bases, and 16 bases had no gene match. The CDR3 is made up of 19 amino acids. The V gene's germline CDR1 is DFQATT and CDR2 SNEGSKA (reference sequence). In nucleotides, the CDR3 is TGCAGTGCTAGGGGCGGACTAGCGGGAGTGCGTCTAAAGGCAGATACGCAGTATTTT. Its protein product is CSARGGLAGVRLKADTQYF.

V is TRBV7-9 and J is TRBJ1-1; D is possibly TRBD1 (5 bases). The CDR3 loop spans 12 amino acids. V gave up 3 bases and J gave up 7 bases, with 9 bases separating them. Germline loops: CDR1 SEHNR, CDR2 FQNEAQ (reference sequence). Here the CDR3 reads CASSFWGDEAFF. The CDR3, as DNA: TGTGCCAGCAGCTTCTGGGGGGATGAAGCTTTCTTT.

This clonotype was picked up a small number of times. The genes are TRBV10-3 and TRBJ2-1; possibly TRBD2 for D (6 bases). The V end lost 3 bases, the J end lost 5 bases, and 14 bases lay between the germline ends. The CDR3 is 15 residues long. Germline values: CDR1 ENHRY, CDR2 SYGVKD. For the CDR3, the DNA is TGTGCCATCAGTGACCGGCGGGGCCAGGACAATGAGCAGTTCTTC. This gives the protein CAISDRRGQDNEQFF.